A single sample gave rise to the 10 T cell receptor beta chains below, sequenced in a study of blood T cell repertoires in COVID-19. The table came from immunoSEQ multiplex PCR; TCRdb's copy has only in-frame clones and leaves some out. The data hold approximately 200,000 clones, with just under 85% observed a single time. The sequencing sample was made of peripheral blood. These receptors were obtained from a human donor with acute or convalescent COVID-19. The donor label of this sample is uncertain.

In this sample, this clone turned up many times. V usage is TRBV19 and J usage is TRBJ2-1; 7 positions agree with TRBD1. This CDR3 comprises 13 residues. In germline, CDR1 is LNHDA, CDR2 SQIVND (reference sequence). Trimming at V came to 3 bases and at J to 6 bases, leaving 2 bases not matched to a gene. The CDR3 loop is CASSINRGNEQFF. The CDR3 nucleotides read TGTGCCAGTAGTATTAACAGGGGCAATGAGCAGTTCTTC. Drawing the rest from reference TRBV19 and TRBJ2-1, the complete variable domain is DGGITQSPKYLFRKEGQNVTLSCEQNLNHDAMYWYRQDPGQGLRLIYYSQIVNDFQKGDIAEGYSVSREKKESFPLTVTSAQKNPTAFYLCASSINRGNEQFFGPGTRLTVL.

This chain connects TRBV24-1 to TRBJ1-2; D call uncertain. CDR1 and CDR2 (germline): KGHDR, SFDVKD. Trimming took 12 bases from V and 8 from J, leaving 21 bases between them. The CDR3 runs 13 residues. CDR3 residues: CAVAGDPGEGYTF. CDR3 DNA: TGTGCCGTCGCCGGGGATCCCGGTGAAGGCTACACCTTC.

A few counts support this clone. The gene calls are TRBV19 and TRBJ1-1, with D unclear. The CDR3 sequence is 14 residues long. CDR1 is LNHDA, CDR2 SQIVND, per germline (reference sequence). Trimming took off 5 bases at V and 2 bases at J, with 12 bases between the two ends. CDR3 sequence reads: CASSLVRDNTEAFF. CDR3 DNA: TGTGCCAGTAGTTTGGTGAGAGATAACACTGAAGCTTTCTTT.

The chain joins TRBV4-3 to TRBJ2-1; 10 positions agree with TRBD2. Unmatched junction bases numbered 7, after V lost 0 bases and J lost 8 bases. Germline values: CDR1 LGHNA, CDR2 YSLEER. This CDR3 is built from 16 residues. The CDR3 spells CASSQEALAGPYEQFF. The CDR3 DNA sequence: TGCGCCAGCAGCCAAGAGGCACTAGCGGGGCCCTATGAGCAGTTCTTC.

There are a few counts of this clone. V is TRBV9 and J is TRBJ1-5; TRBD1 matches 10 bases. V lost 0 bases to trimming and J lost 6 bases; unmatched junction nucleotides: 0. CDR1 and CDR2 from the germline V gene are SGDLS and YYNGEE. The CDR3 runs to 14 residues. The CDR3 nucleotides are TGTGCCAGCAGCGTAGGGACAGGGGGTCAGCCCCAGCATTTT. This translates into CASSVGTGGQPQHF.

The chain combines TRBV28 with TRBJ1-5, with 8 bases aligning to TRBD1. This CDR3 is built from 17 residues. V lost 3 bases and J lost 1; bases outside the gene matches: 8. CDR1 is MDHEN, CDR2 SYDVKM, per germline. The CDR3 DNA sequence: TGTGCCAGCAGTTTGGGGCGACAGGGGACGAGCAATCAGCCCCAGCATTTT. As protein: CASSLGRQGTSNQPQHF. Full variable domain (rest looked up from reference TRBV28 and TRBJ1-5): DVKVTQSSRYLVKRTGEKVFLECVQDMDHENMFWYRQDPGLGLRLIYFSYDVKMKEKGDIPEGYSVSREKKERFSLILESASTNQTSMYLCASSLGRQGTSNQPQHFGDGTRLSIL.

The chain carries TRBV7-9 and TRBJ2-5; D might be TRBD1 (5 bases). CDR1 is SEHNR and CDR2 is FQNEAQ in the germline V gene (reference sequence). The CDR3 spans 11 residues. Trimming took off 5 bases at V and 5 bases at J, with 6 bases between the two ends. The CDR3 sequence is CASSRQETQYF. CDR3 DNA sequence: TGTGCCAGCAGCCGACAGGAGACCCAGTACTTC.

CDR3 DNA: TGTGCCAGCAGCTCCTCGGGTGGTTCGGCCAACGTCCTGACTTTC. Translated: CASSSSGGSANVLTF. The chain uses TRBV28 and TRBJ2-6, with D uncertain. Trimming removed 6 bases at V and 6 bases at J, with 15 bases between. Looked up from germline, CDR1 is MDHEN and CDR2 is SYDVKM. CDR3 length: 15 residues.

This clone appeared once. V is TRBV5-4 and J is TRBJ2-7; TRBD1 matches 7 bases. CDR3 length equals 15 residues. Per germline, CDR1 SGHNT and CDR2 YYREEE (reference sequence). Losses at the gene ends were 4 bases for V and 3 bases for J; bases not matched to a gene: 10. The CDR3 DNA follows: TGTGCCAGCAGCGCGACAGGGAAACTAGTCTACGAGCAGTACTTC. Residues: CASSATGKLVYEQYF.

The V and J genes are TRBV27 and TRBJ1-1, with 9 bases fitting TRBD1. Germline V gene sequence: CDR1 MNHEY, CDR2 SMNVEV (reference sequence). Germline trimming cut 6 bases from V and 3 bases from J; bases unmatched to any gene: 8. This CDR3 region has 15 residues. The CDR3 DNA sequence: TGTGCCAGCAGGTTACAGGGGGCGCGGGACACTGAAGCTTTCTTT. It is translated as CASRLQGARDTEAFF.